This T cell receptor (beta chain) is from a study of post-analysis software for immune sequencing data. Turning to this clonotype: Its target is unknown.

Unique molecular identifiers featured in each of the TCR beta cDNA libraries. TCRdb re-called the PCR reads through MiXCR, storing one row per CDR3 protein. The table has more than 500,000 distinct CDR3 sequences, under 40% seen once. Study observations and caveats: Controls' normalized Chao1 diversity significantly exceeded that of multiple sclerosis patients. TRBV5-6, TRBV5-1 and TRBV20-1 were among roughly 5 TRBV segments more frequent in patients than controls.

This CDR3 has 12 amino acids. The germline V gene encodes CDR1 LGHNT and CDR2 FRNRAP. This chain connects TRBV12-5 to TRBJ2-7; 7 bases align to TRBD1. TRBJ2-5 explains the end of the DNA better; the J call may be wrong. The sequence derives from a girl under 18 with multiple sclerosis. The specimen sequenced was blood. CDR3 sequence (DNA): TGTGCTTCGTCAAAGGGGGCTGAGACCCAGTACTTC. Its translation: CASSKGAETQYF.